One TCR beta chain is described in this entry. Its target is unknown. This sample is drawn from a study of post-analysis software for immune sequencing data. The V gene lost 0 bases and the J gene lost 2 bases, with 7 bases spanning the gap. The CDR3 loop spans 14 amino acids. Germline CDR1 LGHDT, CDR2 YNNKEL (reference sequence). Notes on the study in general: Controls' normalized Chao1 diversity significantly exceeded that of multiple sclerosis patients. About 5 TRBV segments (TRBV5-6, TRBV5-1 and TRBV20-1 among them) occurred more frequently in patients than in controls.

The TCR beta cDNA libraries carried unique molecular identifiers. TCRdb reprocessed the PCR reads via MiXCR and lists one record per CDR3 protein. Of about 540,000 distinct CDR3 sequences listed, approximately 31% are singletons. What was sequenced was blood. The chain uses TRBV3-1 and TRBJ1-2; D is perhaps TRBD1 (5 bases). The receptor was derived from a girl aged 2-17 years with multiple sclerosis. The CDR3, as DNA: TGTGCCAGCAGCCAAGACGGGGGAAACTATGGCTACACCTTC. Its protein is CASSQDGGNYGYTF.